This is a list of T cell receptor beta chains from one sample in a study of shared clonotypes between healthy human individuals. Produced via immunoSEQ multiplex PCR; TCRdb's table is partial and in-frame only. This sample has some 1,900,000 clones, with roughly 94% found just once. The source material was naive CD8+ T cells sorted from blood. These receptors all come from a man aged 18 to 30 in good health. Each CDR3 is given without its conserved first and last residue. Fields, in order: CDR3 length, V gene, CDR3 protein.

CDR3 length: 12; V gene: TRBV2; CDR3 protein: ASSETGSSYEQY
CDR3 length: 17; V gene: TRBV5-6; CDR3 protein: ASSADRDRVGENNQPQH
CDR3 length: 13; V gene: TRBV7-8; CDR3 protein: ASSPESDWTDEQF
CDR3 length: 12; V gene: TRBV28; CDR3 protein: ASSRTGGYDTQY
CDR3 length: 9; V gene: TRBV18; CDR3 protein: ASSPDREGY
CDR3 length: 9; V gene: TRBV2; CDR3 protein: ASSDKGVAF
CDR3 length: 9; V gene: TRBV6-6; CDR3 protein: ASGGATEAF
CDR3 length: 14; V gene: TRBV5-6; CDR3 protein: ASSLLAGGPKETQY
CDR3 length: 11; V gene: TRBV4-1; CDR3 protein: ASSPPAGVGQY
CDR3 length: 13; V gene: TRBV10-3; CDR3 protein: AIQPGQGEGTEAF
CDR3 length: 15; V gene: TRBV5-6; CDR3 protein: ASSLAASGDSTDTQY
CDR3 length: 9; V gene: TRBV10-1; CDR3 protein: ASSESGGYT
CDR3 length: 14; V gene: TRBV29-1; CDR3 protein: SVVGKPGSLTDTQY
CDR3 length: 12; V gene: TRBV7-9; CDR3 protein: ASSSRGLNQPQH
CDR3 length: 13; V gene: TRBV7-9; CDR3 protein: ASSLATTSSYEQY
CDR3 length: 11; V gene: TRBV27; CDR3 protein: ASSPYSYNEQF
CDR3 length: 12; V gene: TRBV19; CDR3 protein: ASSIWSGDYGYT
CDR3 length: 17; V gene: TRBV27; CDR3 protein: ASSLLGLAGGLSYNEQF
CDR3 length: 13; V gene: TRBV5-1; CDR3 protein: ASSFGGLYSYEQY
CDR3 length: 14; V gene: TRBV18; CDR3 protein: ASSPSGGLITYEQY